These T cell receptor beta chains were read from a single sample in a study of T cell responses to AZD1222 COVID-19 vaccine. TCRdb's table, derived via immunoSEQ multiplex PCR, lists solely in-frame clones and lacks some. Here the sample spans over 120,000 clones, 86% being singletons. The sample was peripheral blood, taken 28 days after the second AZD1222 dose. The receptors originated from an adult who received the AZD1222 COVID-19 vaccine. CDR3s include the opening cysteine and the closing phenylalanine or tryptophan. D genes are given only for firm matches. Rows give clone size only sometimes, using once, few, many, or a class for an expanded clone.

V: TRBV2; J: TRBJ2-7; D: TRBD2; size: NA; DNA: TGTGCCAGCAGTGAAGAGGCAGGGAGGGAGCGGCAGTACTTC; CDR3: CASSEEAGRERQYF
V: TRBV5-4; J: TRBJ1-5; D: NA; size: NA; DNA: TGTGCCAGCAGCTCCTTCGGGGGAGGGGGCAATCAGCCCCAGCATTTT; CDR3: CASSSFGGGGNQPQHF
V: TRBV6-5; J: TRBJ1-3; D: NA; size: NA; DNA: TGTGCCAGCAGTTTCGGGGGATTGAGTGGAAACACCATATATTTT; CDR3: CASSFGGLSGNTIYF
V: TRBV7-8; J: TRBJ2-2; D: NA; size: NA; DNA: TGTGCCAGTAGCTTGGGGCAGGGGATTTACACCGGGGAGCTGTTTTTT; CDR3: CASSLGQGIYTGELFF
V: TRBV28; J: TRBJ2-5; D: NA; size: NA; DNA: TGTGCCAGTCTCCCGGGGGAGGGGGTAATCTTACAAGAGACCCAGTACTTC; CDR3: CASLPGEGVILQETQYF
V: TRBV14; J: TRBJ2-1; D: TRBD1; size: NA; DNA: TGTGCCAGCAGCCAAGAGCGAGGGGGACAGGGGACCTACAATGAGCAGTTCTTC; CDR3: CASSQERGGQGTYNEQFF
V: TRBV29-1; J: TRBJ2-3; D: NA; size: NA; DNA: TGCAGCGTTGCGCCAGGGGGAGGAGATACGCAGTATTTT; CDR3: CSVAPGGGDTQYF
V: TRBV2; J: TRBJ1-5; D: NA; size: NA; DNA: TGTGCCAGCAGTGCTTCGGGGCCACAAGATCAGCCCCAGCATTTT; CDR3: CASSASGPQDQPQHF
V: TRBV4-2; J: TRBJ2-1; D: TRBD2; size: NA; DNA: TGTGCCAGCAGCCAAGAAACTGGGGGGGACTACAATGAGCAGTTCTTC; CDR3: CASSQETGGDYNEQFF
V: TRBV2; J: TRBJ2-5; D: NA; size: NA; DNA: TGTGCCAGCAGTGAAGCGCAAGGGGAAGAGACCCAGTACTTC; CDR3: CASSEAQGEETQYF
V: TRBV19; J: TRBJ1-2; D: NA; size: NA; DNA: TGTGCCAGTACCACCACCCTGCAGACAACCTATGGCTACACCTTC; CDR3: CASTTTLQTTYGYTF
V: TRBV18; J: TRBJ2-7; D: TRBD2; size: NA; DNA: TGTGCCAGCTCACCAGGGACTATCTCTTACTACGAGCAGTACTTC; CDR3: CASSPGTISYYEQYF
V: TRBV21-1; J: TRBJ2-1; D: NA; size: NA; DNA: TGTGCCAGCCTTAGCGGGGGGGCAGACAATGAGCAGTTCTTC; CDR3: CASLSGGADNEQFF
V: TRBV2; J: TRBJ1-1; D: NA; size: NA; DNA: TGTGCCAGCAGTTATAGGGGGAACACTGAAGCTTTCTTT; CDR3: CASSYRGNTEAFF
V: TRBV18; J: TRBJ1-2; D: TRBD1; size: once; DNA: TGTGCCAGCTCCCCCGACAGGGTCTACGGCTACACCTTC; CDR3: CASSPDRVYGYTF
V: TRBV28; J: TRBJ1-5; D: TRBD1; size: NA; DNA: TGTGCCAGCAGTACCCGACAGGGATCTCAGCCCCAGCATTTT; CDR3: CASSTRQGSQPQHF
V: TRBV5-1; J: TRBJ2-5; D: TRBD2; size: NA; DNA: TGCGCCAGCACGAGGTCGGGACTAGCGAGCGCCCAGTACTTC; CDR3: CASTRSGLASAQYF
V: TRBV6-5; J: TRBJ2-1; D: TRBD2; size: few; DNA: TGTGCCAGCAGTCCCGGACTAGCGGGAGCCGGAGGGGGGTTCTTC; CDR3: CASSPGLAGAGGGFF
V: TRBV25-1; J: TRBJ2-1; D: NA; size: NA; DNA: TGTGCCAGCAGGAGTGACTACAATGAGCAGTTCTTC; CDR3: CASRSDYNEQFF
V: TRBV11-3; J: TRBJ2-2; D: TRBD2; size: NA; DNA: TGTGCCAGCAGCTTAGAGCATAGCGGGAAACGCGGGGAGCTGTTTTTT; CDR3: CASSLEHSGKRGELFF
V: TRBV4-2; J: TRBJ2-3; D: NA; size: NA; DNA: TGTGCCAGCAGCCCGAGCGGGTGGGGCATAGATACGCAGTATTTT; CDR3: CASSPSGWGIDTQYF
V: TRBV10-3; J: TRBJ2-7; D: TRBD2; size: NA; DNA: TGTGCCATCGCCGCGGGGGGACTGTACGAGCAGTACTTC; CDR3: CAIAAGGLYEQYF
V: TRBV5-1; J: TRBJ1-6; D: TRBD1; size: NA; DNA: TGCGCCAGCAGCTGGGACAGGCGATCCGCGGGGGATTCACCCCTCCACTTT; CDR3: CASSWDRRSAGDSPLHF
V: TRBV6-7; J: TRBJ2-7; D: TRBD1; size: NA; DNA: TGTGCCAGCAGCCACGGGACAGGGGGTTACGAGCAGTACTTC; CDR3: CASSHGTGGYEQYF
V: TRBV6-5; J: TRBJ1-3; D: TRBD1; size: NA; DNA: TGTGCCAGCAGTTCCCTGACAGGGTCTGGAAACACCATATATTTT; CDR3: CASSSLTGSGNTIYF
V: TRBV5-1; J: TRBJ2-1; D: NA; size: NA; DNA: TGCGCCAGCAGCCCCGGAGGCGGGTGGCGGGAGCAGTTCTTC; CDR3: CASSPGGGWREQFF
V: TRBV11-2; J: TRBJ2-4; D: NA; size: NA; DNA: TGTGCCAGCAGCCCCAAAGACAGAAACATTCAGTACTTC; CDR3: CASSPKDRNIQYF
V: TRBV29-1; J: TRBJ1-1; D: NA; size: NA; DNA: TGCAGCGTTGATGGAGTGAACACTGAAGCTTTCTTT; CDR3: CSVDGVNTEAFF
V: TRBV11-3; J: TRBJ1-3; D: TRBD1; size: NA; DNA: TGTGCCAGCAGCTTAACCGGGACAGGGAACGGAAACACCATATATTTT; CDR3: CASSLTGTGNGNTIYF
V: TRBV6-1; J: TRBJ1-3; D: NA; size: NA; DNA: TGTGCCAGCAGTGAAGTGCTCTCTGGAAACACCATATATTTT; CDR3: CASSEVLSGNTIYF